Each of the 18 T cell receptor beta chains below was sequenced from the same sample in a study of blood T cell repertoires in COVID-19 (dated by TCRdb to the early 2020s). The library was prepared using the immunoSEQ multiplex PCR assay. This is the immuneACCESS table as TCRdb keeps it, with only in-frame sequences that have V and J called. A part of the clones is gone; compared with another copy, unresolved V genes explain less than half, and the rest is unexplained. Here the sample has hundreds of thousands of clones; around 88% occur a single time. The ten largest make up about 15% of the sample. The sequencing input was PBMCs or T cells enriched from blood (not recorded which). These receptors were collected from a woman between 45 and 65 years old with acute COVID-19.

The chain combines TRBV19 with TRBJ2-1; 16 positions match TRBD2. From germline, CDR1 is LNHDA and CDR2 SQIVND (reference sequence). V gave up 4 bases and J gave up 6 bases; unmatched junction bases: 3. The CDR3 runs to 16 residues. In DNA, the CDR3 is TGTGCCAGTAGTAAGGGACTAGCGGGAGGGCCCAATGAGCAGTTCTTC. It encodes CASSKGLAGGPNEQFF.

The V call is TRBV6-4, the J call TRBJ2-3, with D possibly being TRBD1 (5 bases). Per germline, CDR1 MRHNA and CDR2 SNTAGT. Trimming cost V 3 bases and J 2 bases, with 12 bases left between them. The CDR3 extends over 15 amino acids. The CDR3 bases are TGTGCCAGCAGTGAATCGGCAGGGTCCACAGATACGCAGTATTTT. Protein product: CASSESAGSTDTQYF.

This chain uses TRBV7-9 with TRBJ2-1, with D possibly being TRBD1 (6 bases). Trimming removed 5 bases at V and 0 bases at J, with 14 bases between. The germline CDR1 and CDR2 sequences are SEHNR and FQNEAQ (reference sequence). This CDR3 has 16 residues. CDR3 DNA: TGTGCCAGCAGCGGCCAGGGACACCGCTCCTACAATGAGCAGTTCTTC. Residues: CASSGQGHRSYNEQFF.

The chain combines TRBV19 with TRBJ2-1; possible D gene TRBD2, 6 bases. The V gene lost 4 bases and the J gene lost 4 bases, with 11 bases spanning the gap. The germline V gene has CDR1 LNHDA and CDR2 SQIVND (reference sequence). The CDR3 has 14 residues. The CDR3: CASSSGTTYNEQFF. CDR3 in DNA: TGTGCCAGTAGTAGCGGGACGACTTACAATGAGCAGTTCTTC.

Worth noting for this clone: Other DNA sequences in the sample encode the same CDR3. This rearrangement joins TRBV5-4 to TRBJ1-1; no definite D call. V was shortened by 0 bases and J by 1 base, with 7 bases between the two germline ends. The CDR3 totals 14 residues. Germline CDR1 reads SGHNT; CDR2 reads YYREEE (reference sequence). The CDR3 DNA is TGTGCCAGCAGCTTGGGACACTCGAACACTGAAGCTTTCTTT. This codes for CASSLGHSNTEAFF.

Ten or more counts support this clone. This chain uses TRBV6-5 with TRBJ2-7; D may be TRBD2 (7 bases). CDR1 is MNHEY, CDR2 SVGAGI, per germline. The CDR3 spans 15 residues. Trimming removed 8 bases at V and 0 bases at J, with 17 bases between. The CDR3 region has the DNA TGTGCCAGCGGAACAACAGGGAGGGTCTCCTACGAGCAGTACTTC. It is translated as CASGTTGRVSYEQYF.

This chain uses TRBV28 with TRBJ2-2; 8 bases agree with TRBD1. The CDR3 has 14 residues. J was trimmed by 7 bases and V by 5 bases; bases with no gene match: 6. From germline, CDR1 is MDHEN and CDR2 SYDVKM. In DNA, the CDR3 is TGTGCCAGCAGTAAGGGGACAGGAGTCGGGGAGCTGTTTTTT. This gives the protein CASSKGTGVGELFF.

This chain uses TRBV4-1 with TRBJ2-1; 10 bases line up with TRBD2. The CDR3 runs to 17 residues. Germline V lookup: CDR1 MGHRA, CDR2 YSYEKL. J was trimmed by 6 bases and V by 4 bases; bases with no gene match: 12. CDR3 nucleotides: TGCGCCAGCAGCCTAAGGACGGCGGCTAGCGGGAGCAATGAGCAGTTCTTC. Its protein is CASSLRTAASGSNEQFF.

The chain couples TRBV27 to TRBJ1-5; no definite D call. Trimming left V 6 bases short and J 2 bases short, with 14 bases between. The CDR3 consists of 15 residues. CDR1 MNHEY and CDR2 SMNVEV come from the germline V gene (reference sequence). This CDR3 reads CASRLRGGGNQPQHF. The CDR3 DNA is TGTGCCAGCAGACTTCGTGGAGGTGGCAATCAGCCCCAGCATTTT.

The V gene is TRBV29-1, the J gene TRBJ2-3, with D perhaps TRBD2 (6 bases). The length of the CDR3 is 11 residues. The germline gives CDR1 SQVTM, CDR2 ANQGSEA. V was shortened by 3 bases and J by 6 bases, with 7 bases between the two germline ends. DNA for the CDR3: TGCAGCGTTGAGGGACTGGATACGCAGTATTTT. It translates to CSVEGLDTQYF.

The V call is TRBV30, the J call TRBJ1-5, with TRBD1 matching over 9 bases. The CDR3 runs 17 residues. Germline V CDR1 and CDR2: GTSNPN, SVGIG (reference sequence). The ends lost 3 bases at V and 2 bases at J; junction bases unmatched: 11. CDR3 sequence (DNA): TGTGCCTGGAGCCGGGACAGGGTAGGATTAGGCAATCAGCCCCAGCATTTT. It translates to CAWSRDRVGLGNQPQHF.

The rearrangement links TRBV6-5 to TRBJ1-1; 7 nucleotides align to TRBD1. The CDR3 is 15 amino acids. J lost 1 base, V lost 4 bases, and 6 bases had no gene match. Per germline, CDR1 MNHEY and CDR2 SVGAGI. The CDR3, as DNA: TGTGCCAGCAGTTCTGACGGACAGGCGAACACTGAAGCTTTCTTT. This encodes CASSSDGQANTEAFF.

The rearrangement links TRBV29-1 to TRBJ1-5; TRBD1 matches 8 bases. The CDR3 covers 15 residues. The V gene's germline CDR1 is SQVTM and CDR2 ANQGSEA. J lost 1 base, V lost 6 bases, and 8 bases had no gene match. The CDR3 region is CSVTVQGGSNQPQHF. In nucleotides, the CDR3 is TGCAGCGTCACTGTACAGGGGGGAAGCAATCAGCCCCAGCATTTT.

V and J are TRBV7-8 and TRBJ2-1, with 16 bases lining up with TRBD2. Germline values: CDR1 SGHVS, CDR2 FQNEAQ. This CDR3 has 17 amino acids. Trimming cost V 5 bases and J 8 bases; bases outside gene matches: 9. The chain's CDR3 is CASSPPTGTSGRDEQFF. The CDR3 region has the DNA TGTGCCAGCAGCCCTCCCACCGGGACTAGCGGGAGGGATGAGCAGTTCTTC.

CDR3 DNA sequence: TGTGCCAGCAGTGGTCGAAAAAGAAGCGGGCTCCTCTCCTACAATGAGCAGTTCTTC. Encoded protein: CASSGRKRSGLLSYNEQFF. The chain uses TRBV6-1 and TRBJ2-1; D might be TRBD2 (6 bases). Trimming took 4 bases from V and 0 from J, leaving 22 bases between them. This CDR3 has 19 residues. Germline CDR1 reads MNHNS; CDR2 reads SASEGT.

In its sample, this clone was seen once. This sequence joins TRBV14 and TRBJ2-5; D might be TRBD1 (6 bases). The germline gives CDR1 SGHDN, CDR2 FVKESK. V lost 3 bases, J lost 2 bases, and 10 bases lay in between. This CDR3 region has 14 residues. CDR3 coding DNA: TGTGCCAGCAGCCAGAACAGGGCTCAAGAGACCCAGTACTTC. It specifies CASSQNRAQETQYF. The whole variable domain, remainder taken from reference TRBV14 and TRBJ2-5, is EAGVTQFPSHSVIEKGQTVTLRCDPISGHDNLYWYRRVMGKEIKFLLHFVKESKQDESGMPNNRFLAERTGGTYSTLKVQPAELEDSGVYFCASSQNRAQETQYFGPGTRLLVL.

The rearrangement joins TRBV3-1 (or the pseudogene TRBV3-2) to TRBJ2-7; TRBD1 aligns across 7 bases. V dropped 3 bases and J dropped 9; count of bases not matched to a gene: 17. Germline CDR1 and CDR2: LGHDT and YNNKEL (reference sequence). The CDR3 covers 16 residues. The CDR3 bases are TGTGCCAGCAGCCACCTGACAGGGCCCCTTCCTACGTTGCAGTACTTC. The encoded protein is CASSHLTGPLPTLQYF.

The chain recombines TRBV19 with TRBJ2-3, with 9 nucleotides matching TRBD2. CDR3 size: 17 residues. V was clipped by 5 bases and J by 3 bases; unmatched bases: 12. The germline CDR1 and CDR2 sequences are LNHDA and SQIVND (reference sequence). In DNA, the CDR3 is TGTGCCAGTAGTGCCCTTGTAGCGGGAGTTTGGACAGATACGCAGTATTTT. Encoded protein: CASSALVAGVWTDTQYF.